One sample yielded the 24 T cell receptor beta chains listed below, sequenced in a study of CD8+CD57+ T cells in acquired aplastic anemia. Genomic DNA, serving as template, underwent TCR beta VDJ and CDR3 profiling. One entry per CDR3 protein results from TCRdb running MiXCR on the reads. The data contain about 270,000 distinct CDR3 sequences, 50% to 70% of them seen just once; the ten biggest clones take up approximately 8%. Sequencing input: sorted CD4+, CD8+, or CD8+CD57+ T cells (not recorded which) from PBMCs. The receptors were gathered from a human donor with severe aplastic anemia or a healthy control (not recorded which).

The chain joins TRBV29-1 to TRBJ1-1; D uncertain. The CDR3 consists of 14 residues. Trimming stripped 3 bases from V and 3 bases from J, with 14 bases between. Germline CDR1 and CDR2: SQVTM and ANQGSEA. The CDR3 nucleotides read TGCAGCGTTGATGGTTCCCCTGGGCACACTGAAGCTTTCTTT. This codes for CSVDGSPGHTEAFF. The complete variable domain, with remaining parts taken from reference TRBV29-1 and TRBJ1-1, reads SAVISQKPSRDICQRGTSLTIQCQVDSQVTMMFWYRQQPGQSLTLIATANQGSEATYESGFVIDKFPISRPNLTFSTLTVSNMSPEDSSIYLCSVDGSPGHTEAFFGQGTRLTVV.

This clonotype occurred a few times. V is TRBV29-1 and J is TRBJ1-1; D is unclear. CDR3 length: 10 residues. CDR1 is SQVTM and CDR2 is ANQGSEA in the germline V gene. V was pared by 6 bases and J by 6 bases, with 8 bases between. The CDR3 bases are TGCAGCGTCATGACCGCTGAAGCTTTCTTT. Amino acids: CSVMTAEAFF.

This sequence joins TRBV20-1 and TRBJ1-2; 8 nucleotides align to TRBD1. The germline V gene has CDR1 DFQATT and CDR2 SNEGSKA (reference sequence). V was clipped by 3 bases and J by 4 bases; unmatched bases: 4. CDR3 length equals 13 residues. CDR3 residues: CSASGQGFYGYTF. The CDR3 DNA is TGCAGTGCTAGCGGACAGGGTTTCTATGGCTACACCTTC.

V usage is TRBV19 and J usage is TRBJ1-4, with D uncertain. This CDR3 spans 14 amino acids. Germline assignment: CDR1 LNHDA and CDR2 SQIVND (reference sequence). V lost 3 bases, J lost 3 bases, and 8 bases lay in between. This chain's CDR3 is CASSIQSANEKLFF. In DNA form, the CDR3 reads TGTGCCAGTAGTATCCAGTCGGCTAATGAAAAACTGTTTTTT.

The J gene is TRBJ2-5, the V gene TRBV11-2, with D uncertain. Germline V CDR1 and CDR2: SGHAT, FQNNGV. The CDR3 runs 13 residues. The V end lost 0 bases, the J end lost 5 bases, and 7 bases lay between the germline ends. The CDR3, as DNA: TGTGCCAGCAGCTTAGAGGCGTACGAGACCCAGTACTTC. Its translation is CASSLEAYETQYF.

This chain joins TRBV25-1 and TRBJ2-2; 8 bases match TRBD1. Germline V gene sequence: CDR1 MGHDK, CDR2 SYGVNS. V shed 6 bases and J 5 bases; nucleotides not matched to a gene: 14. The CDR3 spans 17 residues. The CDR3 sequence: CASSQRAGGARTGELFF. The CDR3 DNA is TGTGCCAGCAGCCAACGGGCAGGGGGCGCGAGGACCGGGGAGCTGTTTTTT.

This clonotype has a count of ten or more. This rearrangement joins TRBV7-3 to TRBJ2-5, with D possibly matching TRBD2 (6 bases). This CDR3 is built from 13 residues. CDR1 and CDR2 from the germline V gene are SGHTA and FQGTGA. V shed 5 bases and J shed 4 bases, with 11 bases lying between them. The CDR3 nucleotides are TGTGCCAGCAGCCCGGGGGAAGGAGAGACCCAGTACTTC. It codes for CASSPGEGETQYF.

This clonotype was recorded many times. V gene TRBV9 combines with J gene TRBJ2-5; D ambiguous. This CDR3 has 14 residues. Trimming removed 0 bases from V and 2 bases from J, with 8 bases in between. Germline V CDR1 and CDR2: SGDLS, YYNGEE. The CDR3 DNA is TGTGCCAGCAGCGTAGGCAGCAATCAAGAGACCCAGTACTTC. This encodes CASSVGSNQETQYF.

The chain employs TRBV29-1 and TRBJ1-1; D gene unclear. Per the germline V gene, CDR1 is SQVTM and CDR2 is ANQGSEA. This CDR3 has 15 residues. V lost 7 bases and J lost 4, with 22 bases in between. The CDR3 loop reads CSASVIAAPTTEAFF. The CDR3 DNA reads TGCAGCGCCAGCGTCATTGCGGCTCCGACCACTGAAGCTTTCTTT.

In this sample, this clonotype turned up many times. The chain joins TRBV20-1 to TRBJ1-1, with 8 bases lining up with TRBD1. Germline V gene data show CDR1 as DFQATT and CDR2 as SNEGSKA (reference sequence). V was pared by 3 bases and J by 4 bases, with 7 bases of the junction left unmatched. The CDR3 runs 14 residues. Here the CDR3 reads CSASLGTGGTEAFF. CDR3 nucleotide sequence: TGCAGTGCTAGTCTGGGGACAGGTGGCACTGAAGCTTTCTTT.

This clonotype was seen a handful of times. J is TRBJ2-7 and V is TRBV24-1; 8 nucleotides match TRBD1. V dropped 4 bases and J dropped 6; count of bases not matched to a gene: 4. The CDR3 has 13 amino acids. Looked up from germline, CDR1 is KGHDR and CDR2 is SFDVKD. CDR3 region: CATSDSDRAEQYF. In DNA, the CDR3 is TGTGCCACCAGTGACTCGGACAGGGCCGAGCAGTACTTC.

The chain carries TRBV7-2 and TRBJ1-1; TRBD1 matches 7 bases. The CDR3 contains 15 residues. The V segment lost 6 bases and the J segment 1 base; nucleotides outside the gene matches: 8. CDR1 and CDR2 (germline): SGHTA, FQGNSA. The CDR3 nucleotides are TGTGCCAGCAGTTTCGGACAGGAGCGGAACACTGAAGCTTTCTTT. Amino acid sequence: CASSFGQERNTEAFF.

This clonotype was observed a few times. The chain links TRBV6-2 or TRBV6-3 to TRBJ1-2, with D unclear. This CDR3 has 11 residues. Germline V gene sequence: CDR1 MNHEY, CDR2 SVGEGT. The V end lost 4 bases, the J end lost 8 bases, and 8 bases lay between the germline ends. DNA of the CDR3: TGTGCCAGCAGTTTAAGGGCCGGCTACACCTTC. Protein product: CASSLRAGYTF.

This sequence joins TRBV29-1 and TRBJ1-1, with D possibly being TRBD1 (5 bases). Germline loops: CDR1 SQVTM, CDR2 ANQGSEA. The CDR3 contains 14 residues. Trimming removed 3 bases at V and 0 bases at J, with 11 bases between. CDR3 nucleotides: TGCAGCGTTGACGCGGCGGGGCTGAACACTGAAGCTTTCTTT. It specifies CSVDAAGLNTEAFF.

In its sample, this clonotype was seen many times. This chain connects TRBV5-6 to TRBJ2-6; 8 bases are a match to TRBD2. The CDR3 is 19 amino acids. V lost 0 bases, J lost 0 bases, and 8 bases stayed unmatched. Germline V gene data show CDR1 as SGHDT and CDR2 as YYEEEE. CDR3 region: CASSLEEAGDYSGANVLTF. Here the CDR3 DNA reads TGTGCCAGCAGCTTGGAGGAAGCGGGGGATTACTCTGGGGCCAACGTCCTGACTTTC.

This sequence joins TRBV29-1 and TRBJ2-7, with TRBD2 matching 9 bases. This CDR3 region has 15 residues. Trimming took 4 bases from V and 0 from J; bases not matched to a gene: 7. Germline CDR1 is SQVTM and CDR2 is ANQGSEA. The CDR3 DNA follows: TGCAGCGTTGTAGGCGGGAGGGCTAGCTCCTACGAGCAGTACTTC. The encoded protein is CSVVGGRASSYEQYF.

This clonotype was found many times. The chain links TRBV6-2 or TRBV6-3 to TRBJ2-7; 8 bases match TRBD1. The CDR3 has 15 residues. J was trimmed by 2 bases and V by 2 bases; bases with no gene match: 5. Germline V gene lookup returns CDR1 MNHEY and CDR2 SVGEGT. The CDR3: CASSYANRGAYEQYF. As DNA, the CDR3 is TGTGCCAGCAGTTACGCAAACAGGGGGGCCTACGAGCAGTACTTC.

The CDR3 loop reads CASSTPSYEQYF. CDR3 nucleotides: TGTGCCAGCTCGACGCCATCCTACGAGCAGTACTTC. V is TRBV7-2 and J is TRBJ2-7, with D unclear. Trimming cost V 8 bases and J 1 base, with 9 bases left between them. The CDR3 sequence is 12 residues long. CDR1 is SGHTA, CDR2 FQGNSA, per germline.

The V and J genes are TRBV19 and TRBJ1-1; TRBD1 matches at 9 bases. Germline V gene lookup returns CDR1 LNHDA and CDR2 SQIVND (reference sequence). The CDR3 is 16 amino acids. V gave up 3 bases and J gave up 2 bases; unmatched junction bases: 7. The CDR3 nucleotides read TGTGCCAGTAGTATTAGACAGGGGGGTACCAACACTGAAGCTTTCTTT. This sequence encodes CASSIRQGGTNTEAFF.

A few counts support this clonotype. CDR3 region: CASRASRQTSYEQYF. The CDR3 bases are TGCGCCAGCAGGGCAAGTCGGCAGACCTCCTACGAGCAGTACTTC. This chain connects TRBV10-2 to TRBJ2-7; D not resolved. Per germline, CDR1 WSHSY and CDR2 SAAADI. This CDR3 has 15 amino acids. The V end was cut by 6 bases, the J end by 0 bases, with 15 bases between.

The chain is built from TRBV6-6 and TRBJ1-3; possible D gene TRBD1, 5 bases. The length of the CDR3 is 13 residues. Trimming removed 6 bases from V and 4 bases from J, with 10 bases in between. The germline gives CDR1 MNHNY, CDR2 SVGAGI (reference sequence). CDR3 nucleotide sequence: TGTGCCAGCAGCGGGGCGGGGGGAAACACCATATATTTT. It codes for CASSGAGGNTIYF.

The table lists this clonotype with many counts. The rearrangement links TRBV7-8 to TRBJ2-3; 8 positions agree with TRBD2. This CDR3 comprises 16 residues. V dropped 3 bases and J dropped 4; count of bases not matched to a gene: 9. Germline CDR1 SGHVS, CDR2 FQNEAQ. Here the CDR3 DNA reads TGTGCCAGCAGCTTTAGGGCGGGGGGTGTGGCAGATACGCAGTATTTT. This codes for CASSFRAGGVADTQYF.

There are many counts of this clonotype. V is TRBV2 and J is TRBJ2-7; perhaps TRBD2 as D (6 bases). Between the trimmed V and J ends, which lost 6 bases and 3 bases, there was a span of 18 bases. There are 15 residues in the CDR3. The V gene's germline CDR1 is SNHLY and CDR2 FYNNEI. This chain's CDR3 is CASSGTPNDYYEQYF. The CDR3 region has the DNA TGTGCCAGCAGCGGGACTCCTAATGATTACTACGAGCAGTACTTC.

The chain uses TRBV30 and TRBJ1-2; D is possibly TRBD1 (6 bases). The CDR3 sequence is 13 residues long. V was pared by 6 bases and J by 4 bases, with 15 bases between. Germline CDR1 is GTSNPN and CDR2 is SVGIG (reference sequence). CDR3: CACPQTGTYGYTF. The CDR3 nucleotides are TGTGCCTGCCCTCAAACAGGGACCTATGGCTACACCTTC.